This TCR beta chain was retrieved from a study of radiotherapy plus CTLA-4 blockade in lung cancer. Overall study context: The study recorded objective responses in around 18% of patients and disease control in approximately 31%.

Produced via immunoSEQ multiplex PCR; TCRdb's table is partial and in-frame only. The sample holds some 52,000 clones, approximately 79% seen once. V was pared by 0 bases and J by 6 bases, with 5 bases of the junction left unmatched. The germline CDR1 and CDR2 sequences are SGHRS and YFSETQ. There are 15 residues in the CDR3. Concerning this clone: Its antigen is unknown.

Notes on the study in general: In blood, tumor-derived TCR clones expanded after radiotherapy plus ipilimumab.

The receptor was isolated from a human donor with non-small cell lung cancer who had a partial response to radiotherapy plus ipilimumab. The rearrangement uses TRBV5-1 and TRBJ2-2, with 7 positions matching TRBD2. Source: peripheral blood, taken from a patient treated with radiotherapy plus ipilimumab. DNA of the CDR3: TGCGCCAGCAGCTTGGATGGGAGGGGTCCCGGGGAGCTGTTTTTT. Its translation: CASSLDGRGPGELFF.